The present T cell receptor (beta chain) was sequenced within a study of shared clonotypes between healthy human individuals. Findings and caveats of the study: Sampling was confined to blood; repertoires within tissues likely differ. Measured sharing among donors was expected to vary with sequencing depth.

This clone was found a few times. Its matching antigen is unknown. Sequencing used immunoSEQ multiplex PCR; TCRdb keeps in-frame clones, though not all of them. This table has a few million clones, more than 85% appearing once. Trimming took off 0 bases at V and 3 bases at J, with 9 bases between the two ends. The CDR3 is 15 residues long. The germline gives CDR1 SGHVS, CDR2 FQNEAQ. Sequencing was performed on naive CD4+ T cells from PBMCs. Subset meaning: CD45RA+ positively selected. The chain carries TRBV7-8 and TRBJ1-5; D is ambiguous. The clonotype comes from a man between 18 and 29 years old in good health. Some clones in this sample may be carry-over from other donors' samples. The DNA for the CDR3 is TGTGCCAGCAGCTTAGCGCCACAGATCAATCAGCCCCAGCATTTT. This translates into CASSLAPQINQPQHF. Supplemented by reference TRBV7-8 and TRBJ1-5, the full variable domain reads GAGVSQSPRYKVAKRGQDVALRCDPISGHVSLFWYQQALGQGPEFLTYFQNEAQLDKSGLPSDRFFAERPEGSVSTLKIQRTQQEDSAVYLCASSLAPQINQPQHFGDGTRLSIL.